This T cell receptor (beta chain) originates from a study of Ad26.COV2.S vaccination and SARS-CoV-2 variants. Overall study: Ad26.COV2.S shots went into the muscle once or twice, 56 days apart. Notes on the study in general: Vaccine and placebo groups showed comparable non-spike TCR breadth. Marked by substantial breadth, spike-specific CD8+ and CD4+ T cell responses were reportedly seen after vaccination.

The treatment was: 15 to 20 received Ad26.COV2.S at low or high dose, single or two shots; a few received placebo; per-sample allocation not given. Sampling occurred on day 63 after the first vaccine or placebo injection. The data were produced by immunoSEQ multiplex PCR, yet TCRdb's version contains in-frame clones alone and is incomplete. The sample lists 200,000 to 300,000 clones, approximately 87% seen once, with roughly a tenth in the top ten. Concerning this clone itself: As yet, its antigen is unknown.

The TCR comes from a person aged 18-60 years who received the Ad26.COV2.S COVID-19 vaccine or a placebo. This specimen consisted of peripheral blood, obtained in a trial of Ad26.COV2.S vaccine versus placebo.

The CDR3 DNA reads as TGTGCCAGCAGCTTAATGAGGGATAGCGGGGAGCTGTTTTTT. Its translation: CASSLMRDSGELFF. The V and J genes are TRBV7-8 and TRBJ2-2; tentative D call: TRBD2 (5 bases). Trimming cost V 2 bases and J 7 bases, with 11 bases left between them. Germline V CDR1 and CDR2: SGHVS, FQNEAQ. There are 14 residues in the CDR3.